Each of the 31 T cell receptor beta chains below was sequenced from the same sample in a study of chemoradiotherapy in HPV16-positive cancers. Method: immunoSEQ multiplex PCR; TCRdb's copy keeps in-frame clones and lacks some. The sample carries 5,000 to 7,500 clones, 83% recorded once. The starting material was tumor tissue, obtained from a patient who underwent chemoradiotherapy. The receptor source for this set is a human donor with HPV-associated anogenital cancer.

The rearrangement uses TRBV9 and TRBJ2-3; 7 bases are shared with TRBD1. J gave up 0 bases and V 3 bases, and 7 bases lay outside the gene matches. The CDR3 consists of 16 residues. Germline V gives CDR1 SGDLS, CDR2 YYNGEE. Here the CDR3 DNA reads TGTGCCAGCAGCGGGGGGACAGTCACCAGCACAGATACGCAGTATTTT. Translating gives CASSGGTVTSTDTQYF.

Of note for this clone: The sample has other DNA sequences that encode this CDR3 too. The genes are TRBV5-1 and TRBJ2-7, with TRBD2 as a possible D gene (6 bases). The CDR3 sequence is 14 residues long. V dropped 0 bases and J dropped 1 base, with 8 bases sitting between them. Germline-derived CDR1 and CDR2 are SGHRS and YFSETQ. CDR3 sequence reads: CASSLGGESYEQYF. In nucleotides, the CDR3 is TGCGCCAGCAGCTTGGGGGGGGAATCCTACGAGCAGTACTTC.

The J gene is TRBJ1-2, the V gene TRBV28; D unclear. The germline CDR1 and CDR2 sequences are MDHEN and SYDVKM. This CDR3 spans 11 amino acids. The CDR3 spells CAAERNYGYTF. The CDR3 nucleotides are TGTGCGGCAGAACGAAACTATGGCTACACCTTC.

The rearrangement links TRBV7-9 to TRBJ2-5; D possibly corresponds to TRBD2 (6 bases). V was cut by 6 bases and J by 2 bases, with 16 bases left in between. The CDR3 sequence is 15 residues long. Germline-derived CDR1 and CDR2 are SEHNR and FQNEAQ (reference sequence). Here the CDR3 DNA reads TGTGCCAGCAGTTCCCGACTAGGTTGGCAAGAGACCCAGTACTTC. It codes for CASSSRLGWQETQYF.

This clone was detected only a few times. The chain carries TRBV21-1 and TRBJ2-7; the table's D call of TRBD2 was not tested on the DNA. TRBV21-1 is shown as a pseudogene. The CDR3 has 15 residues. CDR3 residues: CASSIQAGGSYEQYF. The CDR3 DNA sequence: TGTGCCAGCAGCATACAAGCGGGAGGCTCCTACGAGCAGTACTTC.

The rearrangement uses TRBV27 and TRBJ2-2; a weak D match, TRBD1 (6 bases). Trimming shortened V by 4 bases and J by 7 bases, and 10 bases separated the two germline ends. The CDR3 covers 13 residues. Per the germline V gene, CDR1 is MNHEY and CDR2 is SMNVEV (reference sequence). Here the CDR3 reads CASSSTGGGELFF. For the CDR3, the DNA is TGTGCCAGCAGTTCGACAGGCGGCGGGGAGCTGTTTTTT.

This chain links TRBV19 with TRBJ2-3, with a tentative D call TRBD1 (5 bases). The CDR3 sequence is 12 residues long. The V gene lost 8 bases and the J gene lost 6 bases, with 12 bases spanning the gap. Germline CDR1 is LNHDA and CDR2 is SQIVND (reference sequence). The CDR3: CASSDRADTQYF. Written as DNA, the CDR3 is TGTGCCAGTTCTGACAGAGCCGATACGCAGTATTTT.

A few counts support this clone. CDR3 DNA: TGCGCCAGCAGCTTTTACGGCAAACAGGGGGAGACCCAGTACTTC. This translates into CASSFYGKQGETQYF. The chain recombines TRBV5-1 with TRBJ2-5, with 7 bases identical to TRBD1. This CDR3 is built from 15 residues. V gave up 2 bases and J gave up 5 bases; unmatched junction bases: 9. Germline V gene lookup returns CDR1 SGHRS and CDR2 YFSETQ.

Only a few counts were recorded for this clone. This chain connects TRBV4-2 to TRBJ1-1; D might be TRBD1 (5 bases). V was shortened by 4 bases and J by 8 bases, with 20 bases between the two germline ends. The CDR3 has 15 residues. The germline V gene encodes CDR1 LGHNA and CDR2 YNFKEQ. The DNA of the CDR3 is TGTGCCAGCAGCCTTAATATAGGGGAATTAACCGAAGCTTTCTTT. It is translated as CASSLNIGELTEAFF.

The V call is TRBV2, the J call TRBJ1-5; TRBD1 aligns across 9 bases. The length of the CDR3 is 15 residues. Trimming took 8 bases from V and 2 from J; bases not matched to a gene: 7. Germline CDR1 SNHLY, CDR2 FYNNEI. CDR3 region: CASGRTGARNQPQHF. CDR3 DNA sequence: TGTGCCAGCGGTCGGACAGGGGCACGCAATCAGCCCCAGCATTTT.

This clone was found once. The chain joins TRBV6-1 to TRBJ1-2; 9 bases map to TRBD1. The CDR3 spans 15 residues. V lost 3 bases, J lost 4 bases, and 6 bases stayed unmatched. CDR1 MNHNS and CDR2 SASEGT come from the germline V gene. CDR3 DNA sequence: TGTGCCAGCAGTGACGACAGGGGGTCGCCCTATGGCTACACCTTC. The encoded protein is CASSDDRGSPYGYTF.

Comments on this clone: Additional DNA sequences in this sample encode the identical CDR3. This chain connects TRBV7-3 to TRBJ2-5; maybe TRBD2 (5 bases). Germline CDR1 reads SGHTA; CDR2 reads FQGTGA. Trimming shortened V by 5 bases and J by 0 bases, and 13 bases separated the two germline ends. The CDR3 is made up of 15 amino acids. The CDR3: CASSPTRANQETQYF. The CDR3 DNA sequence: TGTGCCAGCAGCCCTACGCGGGCGAACCAAGAGACCCAGTACTTC.

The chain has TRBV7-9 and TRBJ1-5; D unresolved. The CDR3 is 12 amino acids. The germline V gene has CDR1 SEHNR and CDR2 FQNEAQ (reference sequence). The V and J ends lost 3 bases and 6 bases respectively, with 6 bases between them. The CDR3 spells CASSFLTQPQHF. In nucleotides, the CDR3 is TGTGCCAGCAGCTTCCTTACTCAGCCCCAGCATTTT.

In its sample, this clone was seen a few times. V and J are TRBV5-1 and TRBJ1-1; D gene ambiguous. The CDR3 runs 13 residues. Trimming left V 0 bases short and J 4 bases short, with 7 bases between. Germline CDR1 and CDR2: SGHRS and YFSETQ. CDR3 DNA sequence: TGCGCCAGCAGCTTGGAAGTGAGCACTGAAGCTTTCTTT. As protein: CASSLEVSTEAFF.

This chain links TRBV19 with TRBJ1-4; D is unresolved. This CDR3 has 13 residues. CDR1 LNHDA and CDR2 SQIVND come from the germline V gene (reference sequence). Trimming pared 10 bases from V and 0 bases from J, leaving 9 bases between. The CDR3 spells CATWNTTNEKLFF. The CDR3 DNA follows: TGTGCCACGTGGAACACAACTAATGAAAAACTGTTTTTT.

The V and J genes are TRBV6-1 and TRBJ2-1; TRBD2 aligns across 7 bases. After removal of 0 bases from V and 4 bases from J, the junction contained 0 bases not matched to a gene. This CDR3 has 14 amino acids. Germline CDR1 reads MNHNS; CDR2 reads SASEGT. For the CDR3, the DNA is TGTGCCAGCAGTGAAGCGGGAGGGTACAATGAGCAGTTCTTC. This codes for CASSEAGGYNEQFF.

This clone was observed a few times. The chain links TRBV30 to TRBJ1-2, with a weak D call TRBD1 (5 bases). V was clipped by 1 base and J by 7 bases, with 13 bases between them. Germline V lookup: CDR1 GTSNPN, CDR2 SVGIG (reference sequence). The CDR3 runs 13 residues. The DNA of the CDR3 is TGTGCCTGGAGTGGGGGCGGCGGAGGTGGCTACACCTTC. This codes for CAWSGGGGGGYTF.

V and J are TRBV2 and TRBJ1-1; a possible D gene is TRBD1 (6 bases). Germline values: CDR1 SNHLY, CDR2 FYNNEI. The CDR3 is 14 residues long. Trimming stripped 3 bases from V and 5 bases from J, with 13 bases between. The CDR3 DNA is TGTGCCAGCAGTGATCGGGGGGCTTGGACTGAAGCTTTCTTT. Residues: CASSDRGAWTEAFF.

In DNA, the CDR3 is TGTGCCTGGAGAGGAAAGGGGATGGGTGGCTACACCTTC. Protein sequence: CAWRGKGMGGYTF. This chain uses TRBV30 with TRBJ1-2, with D maybe TRBD1 (5 bases). From germline, CDR1 is GTSNPN and CDR2 SVGIG (reference sequence). With 3 bases removed from V and 7 bases from J, the gap between germline ends came to 15 bases. The CDR3 consists of 13 residues.

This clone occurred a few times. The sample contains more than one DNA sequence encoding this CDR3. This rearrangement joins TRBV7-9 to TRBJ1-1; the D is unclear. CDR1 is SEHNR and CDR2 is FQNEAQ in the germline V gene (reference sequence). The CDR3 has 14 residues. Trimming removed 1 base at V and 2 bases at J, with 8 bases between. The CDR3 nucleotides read TGTGCCAGCAGCTTAGGCAGAGAAAACACTGAAGCTTTCTTT. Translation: CASSLGRENTEAFF.

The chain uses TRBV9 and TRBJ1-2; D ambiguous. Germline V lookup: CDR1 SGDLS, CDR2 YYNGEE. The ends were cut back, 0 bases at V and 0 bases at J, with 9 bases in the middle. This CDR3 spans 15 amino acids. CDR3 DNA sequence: TGTGCCAGCAGCGTAGCGTCAGGACCTAACTATGGCTACACCTTC. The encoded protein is CASSVASGPNYGYTF.

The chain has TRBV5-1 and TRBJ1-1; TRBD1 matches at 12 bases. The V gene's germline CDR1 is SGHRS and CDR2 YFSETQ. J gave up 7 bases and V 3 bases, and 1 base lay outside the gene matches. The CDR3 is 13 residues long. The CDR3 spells CASSWDRGLEAFF. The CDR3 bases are TGCGCCAGCAGCTGGGACAGGGGGCTTGAAGCTTTCTTT.

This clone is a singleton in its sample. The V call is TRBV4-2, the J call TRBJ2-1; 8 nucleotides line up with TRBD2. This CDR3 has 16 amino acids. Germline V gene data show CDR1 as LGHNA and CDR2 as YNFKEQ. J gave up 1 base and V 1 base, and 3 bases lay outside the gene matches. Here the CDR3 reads CASSQGAGGSYNEQFF. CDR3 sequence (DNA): TGTGCCAGCAGCCAAGGGGCGGGAGGATCCTACAATGAGCAGTTCTTC.

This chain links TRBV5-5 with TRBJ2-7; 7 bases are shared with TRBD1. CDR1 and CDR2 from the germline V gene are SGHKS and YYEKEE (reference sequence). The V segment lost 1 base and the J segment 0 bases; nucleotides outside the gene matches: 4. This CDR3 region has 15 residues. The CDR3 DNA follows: TGTGCCAGCAGCTTGTATACAGGGGCCTCCTACGAGCAGTACTTC. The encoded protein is CASSLYTGASYEQYF. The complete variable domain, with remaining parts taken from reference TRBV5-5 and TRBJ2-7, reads DAGVTQSPTHLIKTRGQQVTLRCSPISGHKSVSWYQQVLGQGPQFIFQYYEKEERGRGNFPDRFSARQFPNYSSELNVNALLLGDSALYLCASSLYTGASYEQYFGPGTRLTVT.

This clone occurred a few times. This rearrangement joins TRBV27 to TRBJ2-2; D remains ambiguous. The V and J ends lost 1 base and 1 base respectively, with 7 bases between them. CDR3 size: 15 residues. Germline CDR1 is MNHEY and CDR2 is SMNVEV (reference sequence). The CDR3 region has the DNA TGTGCCAGCAGTTTATATTACTTGAACACCGGGGAGCTGTTTTTT. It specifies CASSLYYLNTGELFF.

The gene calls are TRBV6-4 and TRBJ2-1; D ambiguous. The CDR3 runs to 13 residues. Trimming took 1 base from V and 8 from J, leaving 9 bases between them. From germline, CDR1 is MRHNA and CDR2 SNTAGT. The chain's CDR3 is CASSDLGSHEQFF. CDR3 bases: TGTGCCAGCAGTGACTTGGGGTCCCATGAGCAGTTCTTC.

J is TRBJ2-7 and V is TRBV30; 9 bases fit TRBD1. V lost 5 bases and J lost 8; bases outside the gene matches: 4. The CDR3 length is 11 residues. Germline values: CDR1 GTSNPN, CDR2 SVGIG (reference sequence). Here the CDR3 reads CAWGQGIQQYF. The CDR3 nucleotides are TGTGCCTGGGGACAGGGGATCCAGCAGTACTTC.

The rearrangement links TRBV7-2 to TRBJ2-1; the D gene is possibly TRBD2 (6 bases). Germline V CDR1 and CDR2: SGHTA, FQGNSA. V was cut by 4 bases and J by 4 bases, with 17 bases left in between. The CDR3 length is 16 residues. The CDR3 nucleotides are TGTGCCAGCAGCTCCATGACTAGGTCGAAATACAATGAGCAGTTCTTC. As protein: CASSSMTRSKYNEQFF.

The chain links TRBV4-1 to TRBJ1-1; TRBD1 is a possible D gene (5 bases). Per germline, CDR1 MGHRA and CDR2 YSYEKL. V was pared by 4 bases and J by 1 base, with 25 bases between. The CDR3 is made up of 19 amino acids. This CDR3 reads CASSPGFGAVVVRNTEAFF. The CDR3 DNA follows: TGCGCCAGCAGCCCTGGTTTTGGGGCAGTAGTTGTCCGGAACACTGAAGCTTTCTTT.

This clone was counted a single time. CDR3 region: CAITEGLAGEVADTQYF. Here the CDR3 DNA reads TGTGCCATCACCGAGGGGCTAGCGGGAGAGGTGGCAGATACGCAGTATTTT. The chain carries TRBV10-3 and TRBJ2-3; 10 nucleotides match TRBD2. The J segment lost 4 bases and the V segment lost 7 bases, leaving 14 bases of the junction unmatched. The V gene's germline CDR1 is ENHRY and CDR2 SYGVKD. The CDR3 has 17 amino acids.

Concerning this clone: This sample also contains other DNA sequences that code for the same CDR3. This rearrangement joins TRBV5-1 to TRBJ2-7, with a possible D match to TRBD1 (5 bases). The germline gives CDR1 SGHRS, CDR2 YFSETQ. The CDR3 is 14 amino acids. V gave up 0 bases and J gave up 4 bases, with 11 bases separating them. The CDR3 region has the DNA TGCGCCAGCAGCTTGGGGGGCGAAAATTACGAGCAGTACTTC. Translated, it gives CASSLGGENYEQYF.